Below, one T cell receptor beta chain is given with its context. Treatment described: 15 Gy SBRT to primary tumor, nephrectomy 4 weeks later. The data derive from a study of radiation and T cells in renal cell carcinoma. Trimming took 1 base from V and 1 from J, leaving 5 bases between them. The CDR3 is 13 amino acids. CDR1 SGHRS and CDR2 YFSETQ come from the germline V gene. Repertoires were generated with immunoSEQ multiplex PCR, while TCRdb's copy carries only in-frame clones and drops some. The sample carries 10,000 to 15,000 clones, roughly a third recorded once. The specimen was tumor tissue, collected from a patient whose treatment included radiotherapy and nephrectomy. The sequence came from a man aged 55 to 70 with renal cell carcinoma. This chain uses TRBV5-1 with TRBJ1-1; D gene uncertain. CDR3 nucleotides: TGCGCCAGCAGCTTGCGGGAGAACACTGAAGCTTTCTTT. It encodes CASSLRENTEAFF.